Below, 24 T cell receptor beta chains from the same sample are listed, as sequenced in a study of cytomegalovirus exposure and HLA in healthy donors. Using immunoSEQ multiplex PCR, the repertoire was profiled, and TCRdb retains in-frame clones only, with some absent. The sample contains hundreds of thousands of clones, about 88% of which appear only once. The specimen was PBMCs. The receptors were sampled from a man aged 18 to 29 in good health and CMV-seropositive.

This chain joins TRBV6-1 and TRBJ2-7; TRBD1 agrees at 7 bases. CDR1 and CDR2 from the germline V gene are MNHNS and SASEGT. The CDR3 has 14 amino acids. J lost 3 bases, V lost 0 bases, and 2 bases had no gene match. CDR3 DNA sequence: TGTGCCAGCAGTGAAGCTCCAGGGGGCTACGAGCAGTACTTC. It is translated as CASSEAPGGYEQYF.

The chain combines TRBV28 with TRBJ2-1; 11 positions match TRBD2. J gave up 9 bases and V 7 bases, and 14 bases lay outside the gene matches. Germline V gene data show CDR1 as MDHEN and CDR2 as SYDVKM. The CDR3 loop spans 16 amino acids. The chain's CDR3 is CASTPVGASGRREQFF. For the CDR3, the DNA is TGTGCCAGCACCCCGGTCGGGGCTAGCGGGAGGCGTGAGCAGTTCTTC.

Notes on this clone: Other nucleotide sequences from this sample produce the same CDR3. The CDR3 spells CASSPSADTQYF. As DNA, the CDR3 is TGTGCCAGCTCACCATCGGCAGATACGCAGTATTTT. This chain links TRBV18 with TRBJ2-3, with no clear D. Germline lookup yields CDR1 KGHSH and CDR2 LQKENI. This CDR3 is built from 12 residues. V lost 2 bases, J lost 4 bases, and 4 bases lay in between.

The chain carries TRBV2 and TRBJ2-2, with a weak D call TRBD2 (5 bases). This CDR3 spans 14 amino acids. V was shortened by 1 base and J by 8 bases, with 11 bases between the two germline ends. CDR1 and CDR2 (germline): SNHLY, FYNNEI. The CDR3 DNA sequence: TGTGCCAGCAGTGAAGTGAGGGTCGAAGGGGAGCTGTTTTTT. It is translated as CASSEVRVEGELFF.

The J gene is TRBJ1-2, the V gene TRBV19, with D perhaps TRBD1 (6 bases). Germline CDR1 LNHDA, CDR2 SQIVND (reference sequence). With 6 bases removed from V and 4 bases from J, the gap between germline ends came to 12 bases. The CDR3 length is 13 residues. CDR3 nucleotides: TGTGCCAGTAGCCAGACAGGAGTCTATGGCTACACCTTC. Its translation: CASSQTGVYGYTF.

This clone came up a few times. CDR3 protein: CASSPDRGWGTNTEAFF. Written as DNA, the CDR3 is TGCGCCAGCAGCCCGGACAGGGGGTGGGGGACGAACACTGAAGCTTTCTTT. The chain joins TRBV5-1 to TRBJ1-1, with TRBD1 matching 10 bases. The V segment lost 4 bases and the J segment 1 base; nucleotides outside the gene matches: 10. The CDR3 extends over 17 amino acids. CDR1 and CDR2 from the germline V gene are SGHRS and YFSETQ.

The count of this clone is one. V gene TRBV30 combines with J gene TRBJ2-3, with a tentative D call TRBD2 (6 bases). The germline V gene encodes CDR1 GTSNPN and CDR2 SVGIG (reference sequence). Trimming removed 1 base at V and 4 bases at J, with 12 bases between. The CDR3 extends over 14 amino acids. In DNA form, the CDR3 reads TGTGCCTGGAGTGGGGACTGGGGGTCAGATACGCAGTATTTT. Its translation: CAWSGDWGSDTQYF.

The rearrangement uses TRBV27 and TRBJ2-7; 16 bases fit TRBD2. The CDR3 is 16 amino acids. V lost 5 bases to trimming and J lost 7 bases; unmatched junction nucleotides: 8. Germline values: CDR1 MNHEY, CDR2 SMNVEV (reference sequence). CDR3: CASSPGTSGRAREQYF. CDR3 nucleotides: TGTGCCAGCAGTCCCGGGACTAGCGGGAGGGCAAGGGAGCAGTACTTC.

In DNA form, the CDR3 reads TGCGCCAGCAGCTTGGTGTCTAGCGGGAGTACCGGGGAGCTGTTTTTT. Amino acid sequence: CASSLVSSGSTGELFF. V usage is TRBV5-1 and J usage is TRBJ2-2; 10 nucleotides agree with TRBD2. The ends lost 0 bases at V and 5 bases at J; junction bases unmatched: 4. Germline assignment: CDR1 SGHRS and CDR2 YFSETQ. CDR3 size: 16 residues. The entire variable domain, with the rest obtained from reference TRBV5-1 and TRBJ2-2, is as follows: KAGVTQTPRYLIKTRGQQVTLSCSPISGHRSVSWYQQTPGQGLQFLFEYFSETQRNKGNFPGRFSGRQFSNSRSEMNVSTLELGDSALYLCASSLVSSGSTGELFFGEGSRLTVL.

This chain uses TRBV5-4 with TRBJ2-5; D is unresolved. Trimming left V 3 bases short and J 2 bases short, with 5 bases between. CDR1 is SGHNT, CDR2 YYREEE, per germline (reference sequence). CDR3 size: 12 residues. The CDR3 DNA reads as TGTGCCAGCAGCTATCTACAAGAGACCCAGTACTTC. Encoded protein: CASSYLQETQYF.

The V call is TRBV7-2, the J call TRBJ2-7; 9 nucleotides match TRBD2. Trimming at V came to 0 bases and at J to 5 bases, leaving 11 bases not matched to a gene. CDR3 length equals 17 residues. Germline-derived CDR1 and CDR2 are SGHTA and FQGNSA. The CDR3 DNA sequence: TGTGCCAGCAGCTTAGCGGCCCTAGCGGGAACCGGCAACGAGCAGTACTTC. This codes for CASSLAALAGTGNEQYF.

CDR3 sequence reads: CASRLAGQAQAFF. The CDR3 DNA reads TGTGCCAGCAGGTTAGCGGGACAAGCCCAAGCTTTCTTT. The chain has TRBV5-6 and TRBJ1-1; perhaps TRBD1 as D (6 bases). The CDR3 has 13 residues. Per germline, CDR1 SGHDT and CDR2 YYEEEE. Trimming shortened V by 5 bases and J by 9 bases, and 17 bases separated the two germline ends.

V is TRBV11-2 and J is TRBJ2-6, with TRBD2 matching over 8 bases. V shed 4 bases, J shed 4 bases, and the junction held 9 bases outside the gene matches. The length of the CDR3 is 17 residues. Germline V CDR1 and CDR2: SGHAT, FQNNGV. The CDR3 here is CASSSGRGERGANVLTF. CDR3 sequence (DNA): TGTGCCAGCAGCTCCGGGCGGGGGGAGCGGGGGGCCAACGTCCTGACTTTC.

The gene calls are TRBV7-9 and TRBJ2-5; D remains unclear. Per the germline V gene, CDR1 is SEHNR and CDR2 is FQNEAQ (reference sequence). The CDR3 has 13 amino acids. Deletions cut 1 base from V and 3 bases from J, with 6 bases between. CDR3 in DNA: TGTGCCAGCAGCTTAGGTGTGAAAGAGACCCAGTACTTC. Amino acid sequence: CASSLGVKETQYF.

CDR3 amino acids: CASSLWAGGTDYGYTF. CDR3 DNA sequence: TGCGCCAGCAGTCTTTGGGCAGGGGGCACGGACTATGGCTACACCTTC. The chain joins TRBV5-1 to TRBJ1-2, with TRBD1 matching 8 bases. Trimming took 5 bases from V and 3 from J; bases not matched to a gene: 12. Germline CDR1 and CDR2: SGHRS and YFSETQ. This CDR3 is 16 amino acids long.

This sequence joins TRBV5-6 and TRBJ2-7; D may be TRBD1 (5 bases). The CDR3 extends over 12 amino acids. Germline V gene sequence: CDR1 SGHDT, CDR2 YYEEEE. V shed 4 bases and J shed 2 bases, with 7 bases lying between them. The CDR3 DNA reads TGTGCCAGCAGCCGACAGCCCTACGAGCAGTACTTC. Translation gives CASSRQPYEQYF.

V is TRBV11-3 and J is TRBJ2-3; D ambiguous. CDR1 and CDR2 from the germline V gene are SGHNT and YENEEA. V lost 5 bases and J lost 4, with 10 bases in between. This CDR3 contains 13 residues. CDR3 in amino acids: CASSQGLSDTQYF. CDR3 in DNA: TGTGCCAGCAGCCAAGGCCTCTCAGATACGCAGTATTTT.

This rearrangement joins TRBV5-1 to TRBJ2-1; TRBD2 matches 8 bases. The V gene end was trimmed by 0 bases and the J gene end by 4 bases; junction bases not matched to a gene: 3. CDR3 size: 15 residues. Germline CDR1 is SGHRS and CDR2 is YFSETQ. DNA for the CDR3: TGCGCCAGCAGCTTGGCAGCGGGAGTATACAATGAGCAGTTCTTC. It translates to CASSLAAGVYNEQFF.

About this clone itself: A junction boundary mismatches the germline segment, possibly from a read error. The CDR3 sequence is CASNQAVGTGYTF. CDR3 coding DNA: TGCGCCAGCAACCAAGCCGTAGGGACCGGCTACACCTTC. The rearrangement uses TRBV4-1 and TRBJ1-2; D is possibly TRBD1 (5 bases). Germline-derived CDR1 and CDR2 are MGHRA and YSYEKL. The CDR3 length is 13 residues.

This sequence joins TRBV2 and TRBJ2-7; 7 bases match TRBD2. The CDR3 is made up of 14 amino acids. Germline values: CDR1 SNHLY, CDR2 FYNNEI. V shed 4 bases, J shed 3 bases, and the junction held 6 bases outside the gene matches. CDR3 sequence (DNA): TGTGCCAGCAGTGGCGGCGGGGGATACTACGAGCAGTACTTC. This gives the protein CASSGGGGYYEQYF.

This chain uses TRBV6-1 with TRBJ1-2; no firm D call. The CDR3 length is 15 residues. Germline V gene lookup returns CDR1 MNHNS and CDR2 SASEGT. Trimming took off 0 bases at V and 4 bases at J, with 12 bases between the two ends. The CDR3 is CASSEAAGVFYGYTF. In DNA, the CDR3 is TGTGCCAGCAGTGAAGCGGCAGGAGTATTCTATGGCTACACCTTC.

V gene TRBV25-1 combines with J gene TRBJ1-2; D might be TRBD1 (5 bases). Deletions cut 7 bases from V and 6 bases from J, with 18 bases between. CDR3 size: 14 residues. Looked up from germline, CDR1 is MGHDK and CDR2 is SYGVNS. The CDR3 bases are TGTGCCAGCATTACCACCGGGACCATCAATGGCTACACCTTC. Translation: CASITTGTINGYTF.

This clone appeared a few times. The chain has TRBV7-2 and TRBJ2-2; TRBD1 agrees at 9 bases. Germline-derived CDR1 and CDR2 are SGHTA and FQGNSA. V dropped 5 bases and J dropped 4; count of bases not matched to a gene: 5. The CDR3 runs to 15 residues. CDR3 sequence (DNA): TGTGCCAGCAGCCCCTCGGGACAGGGCACCGGGGAGCTGTTTTTT. It is translated as CASSPSGQGTGELFF.

This clone showed up just a few times. This specimen includes other DNA sequences encoding the same CDR3. J is TRBJ1-2 and V is TRBV6-5; D is undetermined. There are 13 residues in the CDR3. The germline V gene has CDR1 MNHEY and CDR2 SVGAGI. V was shortened by 2 bases and J by 5 bases, with 9 bases between the two germline ends. CDR3 sequence: CASSYGPQYGYTF. The CDR3 nucleotides are TGTGCCAGCAGTTACGGGCCTCAGTATGGCTACACCTTC.